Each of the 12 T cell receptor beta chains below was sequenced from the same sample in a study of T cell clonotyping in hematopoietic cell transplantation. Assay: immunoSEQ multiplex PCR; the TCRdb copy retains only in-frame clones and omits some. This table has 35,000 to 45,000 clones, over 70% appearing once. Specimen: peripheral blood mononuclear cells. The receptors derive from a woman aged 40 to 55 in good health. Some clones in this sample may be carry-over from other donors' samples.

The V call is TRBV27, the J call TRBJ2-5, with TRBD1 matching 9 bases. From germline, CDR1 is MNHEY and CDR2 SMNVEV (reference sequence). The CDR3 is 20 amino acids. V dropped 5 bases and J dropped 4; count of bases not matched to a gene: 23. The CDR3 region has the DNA TGTGCCAGCAGTACACGGCCGGGACAGGGCTCGGGCGGGAGAGGAGAGACCCAGTACTTC. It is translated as CASSTRPGQGSGGRGETQYF.

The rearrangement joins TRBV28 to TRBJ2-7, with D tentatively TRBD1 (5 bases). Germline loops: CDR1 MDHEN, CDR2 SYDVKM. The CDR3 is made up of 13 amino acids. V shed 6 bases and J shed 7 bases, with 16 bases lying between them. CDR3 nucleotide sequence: TGTGCCAGCAGCCTAGGTAGGGGCTGGGAGCAGTACTTC. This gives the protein CASSLGRGWEQYF.

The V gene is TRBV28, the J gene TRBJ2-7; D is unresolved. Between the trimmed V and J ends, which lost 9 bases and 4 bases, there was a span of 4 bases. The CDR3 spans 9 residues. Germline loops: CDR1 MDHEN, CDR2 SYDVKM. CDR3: CASYYEQYF. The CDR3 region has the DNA TGTGCCAGTTATTACGAGCAGTACTTC.

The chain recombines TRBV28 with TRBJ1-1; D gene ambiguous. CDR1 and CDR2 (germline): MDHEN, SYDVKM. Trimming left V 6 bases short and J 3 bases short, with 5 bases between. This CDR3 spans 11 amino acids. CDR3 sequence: CASRDDTEAFF. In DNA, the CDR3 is TGTGCCAGCAGGGATGACACTGAAGCTTTCTTT.

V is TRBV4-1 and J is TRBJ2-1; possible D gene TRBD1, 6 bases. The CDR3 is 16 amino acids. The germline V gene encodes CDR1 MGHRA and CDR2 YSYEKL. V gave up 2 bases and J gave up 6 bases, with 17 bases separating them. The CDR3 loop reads CASSQNRDMSVNEQFF. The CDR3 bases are TGCGCCAGCAGCCAAAACCGGGACATGTCGGTCAATGAGCAGTTCTTC.

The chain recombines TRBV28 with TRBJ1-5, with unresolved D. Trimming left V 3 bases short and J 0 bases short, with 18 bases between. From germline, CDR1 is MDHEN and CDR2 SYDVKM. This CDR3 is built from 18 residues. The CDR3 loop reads CASSLVGPSRNSNQPQHF. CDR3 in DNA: TGTGCCAGCAGTTTGGTAGGGCCGTCCCGGAATAGCAATCAGCCCCAGCATTTT.

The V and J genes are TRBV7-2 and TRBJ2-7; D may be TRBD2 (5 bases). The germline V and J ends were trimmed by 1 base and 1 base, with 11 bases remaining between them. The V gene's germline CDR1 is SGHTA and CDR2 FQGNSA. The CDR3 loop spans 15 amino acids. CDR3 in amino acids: CASSLGPSNSYEQYF. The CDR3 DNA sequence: TGTGCCAGCAGCTTAGGACCTAGCAATTCCTACGAGCAGTACTTC.

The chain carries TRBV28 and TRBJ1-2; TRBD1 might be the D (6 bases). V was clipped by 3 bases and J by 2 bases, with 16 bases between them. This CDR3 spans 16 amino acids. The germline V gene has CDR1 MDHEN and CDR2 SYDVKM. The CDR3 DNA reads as TGTGCCAGCAGTTTCGCGGGGGCGACGGTAAACTATGGCTACACCTTC. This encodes CASSFAGATVNYGYTF.

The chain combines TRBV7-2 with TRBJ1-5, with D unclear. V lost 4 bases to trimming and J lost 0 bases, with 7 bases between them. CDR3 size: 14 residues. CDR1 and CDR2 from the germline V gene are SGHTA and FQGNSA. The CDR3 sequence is CASSSVGSNQPQHF. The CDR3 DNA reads TGTGCCAGCAGCTCCGTAGGTAGCAATCAGCCCCAGCATTTT. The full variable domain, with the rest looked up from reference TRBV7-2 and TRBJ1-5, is GAGVSQSPSNKVTEKGKDVELRCDPISGHTALYWYRQSLGQGLEFLIYFQGNSAPDKSGLPSDRFSAERTGGSVSTLTIQRTQQEDSAVYLCASSSVGSNQPQHFGDGTRLSIL.

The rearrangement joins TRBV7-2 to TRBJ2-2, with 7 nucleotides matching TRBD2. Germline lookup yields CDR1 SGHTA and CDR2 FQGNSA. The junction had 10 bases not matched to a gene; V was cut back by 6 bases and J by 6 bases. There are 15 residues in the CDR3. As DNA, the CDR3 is TGTGCCAGCAGTCCCAGCGGGATCAAGGCCGGGGAGCTGTTTTTT. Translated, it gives CASSPSGIKAGELFF.

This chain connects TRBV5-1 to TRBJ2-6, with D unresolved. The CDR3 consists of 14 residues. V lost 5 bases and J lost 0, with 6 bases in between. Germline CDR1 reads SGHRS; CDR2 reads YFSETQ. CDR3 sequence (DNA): TGCGCCAGCAGACAGAGCTCTGGGGCCAACGTCCTGACTTTC. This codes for CASRQSSGANVLTF.

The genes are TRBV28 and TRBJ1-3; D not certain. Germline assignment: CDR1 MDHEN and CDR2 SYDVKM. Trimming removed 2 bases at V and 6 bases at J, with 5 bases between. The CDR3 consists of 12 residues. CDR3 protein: CASSLLPNTIYF. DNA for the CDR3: TGTGCCAGCAGTTTACTACCAAACACCATATATTTT.